This T cell receptor beta chain was retrieved from a study of blood T cell repertoires in COVID-19. Study in general: The United States, Italy and Spain provided the acute and convalescent COVID-19 samples. PBMCs, B-cell-depleted T cells, or T cells were the source of the cDNA or gDNA that made up the material.

The authors' processing: Cell counts per sample came from amplifying reference gene primers. The method was immunoSEQ multiplex PCR; TCRdb's version includes in-frame clones alone and lacks a portion of them. That table is the source of V, J and clone size, and D and trimming were worked out from the DNA. The sample records tens of thousands of clones, 76% being singletons. The germline V and J ends were trimmed by 4 bases and 0 bases, with 12 bases remaining between them. Germline V gene data show CDR1 as SGHRS and CDR2 as YFSETQ. The CDR3 is made up of 15 amino acids. Patients from Seattle were sampled longitudinally, starting during active infection. This clone appeared a few times.

Input material: peripheral blood. This receptor was identified in a man aged 60-69 years with COVID-19, enrolled during active disease. V and J are TRBV5-1 and TRBJ2-3; D not resolved. CDR3 in DNA: TGCGCCAGCAGCGCAGACACCGCTAGCACAGATACGCAGTATTTT. It codes for CASSADTASTDTQYF. Full variable domain (rest looked up from reference TRBV5-1 and TRBJ2-3): KAGVTQTPRYLIKTRGQQVTLSCSPISGHRSVSWYQQTPGQGLQFLFEYFSETQRNKGNFPGRFSGRQFSNSRSEMNVSTLELGDSALYLCASSADTASTDTQYFGPGTRLTVL.